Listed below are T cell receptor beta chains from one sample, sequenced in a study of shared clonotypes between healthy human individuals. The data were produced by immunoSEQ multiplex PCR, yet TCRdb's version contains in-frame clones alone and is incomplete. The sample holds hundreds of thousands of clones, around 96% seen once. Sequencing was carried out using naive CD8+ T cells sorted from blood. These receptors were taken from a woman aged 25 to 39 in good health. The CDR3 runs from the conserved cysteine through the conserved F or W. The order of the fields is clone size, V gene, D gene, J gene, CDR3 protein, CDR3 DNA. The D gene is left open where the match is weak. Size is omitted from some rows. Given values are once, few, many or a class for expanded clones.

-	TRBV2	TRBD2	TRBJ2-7	CASTPGLAGEEEQYF	TGTGCCAGCACTCCCGGACTAGCGGGAGAAGAAGAACAGTACTTC
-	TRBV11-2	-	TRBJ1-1	CASSLGEEYGHTEAFF	TGTGCCAGCAGCTTAGGGGAGGAATATGGGCACACTGAAGCTTTCTTT
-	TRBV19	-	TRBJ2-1	CASRNPAYNEQFF	TGTGCCAGCCGGAACCCGGCTTACAATGAGCAGTTCTTC
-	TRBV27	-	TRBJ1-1	CASSHPGNTEAFF	TGTGCCAGCAGTCACCCCGGGAACACTGAAGCTTTCTTT
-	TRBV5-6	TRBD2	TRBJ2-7	CASSLGLAGHYEQYF	TGTGCCAGCAGCTTGGGCCTAGCGGGGCACTACGAGCAGTACTTC
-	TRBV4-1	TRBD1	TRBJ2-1	CASSSLQGAFLYEQFF	TGCGCCAGCAGCAGCCTACAGGGGGCTTTTTTATATGAGCAGTTCTTC
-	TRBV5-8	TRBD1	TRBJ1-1	CASSLADRGLNTEAFF	TGTGCCAGCAGCTTGGCGGACAGGGGACTTAACACTGAAGCTTTCTTT
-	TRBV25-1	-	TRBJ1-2	CASSEGTIYGYTF	TGTGCCAGCAGTGAGGGGACAATCTATGGCTACACCTTC
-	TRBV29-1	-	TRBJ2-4	CSVDGGLNIQYF	TGCAGCGTTGATGGCGGACTGAACATTCAGTACTTC
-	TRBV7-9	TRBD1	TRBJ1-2	CASSLPTGQGAVGYTF	TGTGCCAGCAGCTTACCAACGGGACAGGGGGCTGTCGGCTACACCTTC
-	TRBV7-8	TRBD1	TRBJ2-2	CASRYRTGMDTGELFF	TGTGCCAGCAGGTACAGGACAGGGATGGACACCGGGGAGCTGTTTTTT
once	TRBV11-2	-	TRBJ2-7	CASSFPGQTSTYEQYF	TGTGCCAGCAGCTTTCCGGGGCAAACCTCAACCTACGAGCAGTACTTC
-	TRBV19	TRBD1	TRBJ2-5	CASTPGQWAGETQYF	TGTGCCAGTACCCCGGGACAGTGGGCCGGGGAGACCCAGTACTTC
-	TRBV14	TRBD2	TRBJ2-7	CATAPSGRDEQYF	TGTGCCACAGCCCCTAGCGGGAGGGACGAGCAGTACTTC
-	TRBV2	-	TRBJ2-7	CASSVPGPYEQYF	TGTGCCAGCAGTGTTCCGGGGCCCTACGAGCAGTACTTC
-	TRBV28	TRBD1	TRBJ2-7	CASSATGGLSAYEQYF	TGTGCCAGCAGTGCAACAGGGGGCTTAAGTGCCTACGAGCAGTACTTC
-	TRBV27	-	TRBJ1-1	CASSLLGDTEAFF	TGTGCCAGCAGTTTGTTGGGCGACACTGAAGCTTTCTTT
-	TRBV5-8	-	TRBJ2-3	CASSLSWAWYF	TGTGCCAGCAGCTTGTCGTGGGCTTGGTATTTT
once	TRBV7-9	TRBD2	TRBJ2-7	CASSEPGLAGDPYEQYF	TGTGCCAGCAGCGAACCGGGACTAGCGGGAGACCCATACGAGCAGTACTTC
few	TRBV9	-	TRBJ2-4	CASSVAPQDIQYF	TGTGCCAGCAGCGTAGCTCCTCAGGACATTCAGTACTTC
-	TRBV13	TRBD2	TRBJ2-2	CASSPDGRSAGELFF	TGTGCCAGCAGCCCGGACGGGAGGAGCGCCGGGGAGCTGTTTTTT
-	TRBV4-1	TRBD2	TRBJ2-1	CASSQLAGVEDEQFF	TGCGCCAGCAGCCAACTAGCGGGAGTCGAGGATGAGCAGTTCTTC
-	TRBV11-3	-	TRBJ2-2	CASSPKDGNTGELFF	TGTGCCAGCAGCCCCAAGGACGGGAACACCGGGGAGCTGTTTTTT
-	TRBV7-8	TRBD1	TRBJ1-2	CASSLYRGMDYGYTF	TGTGCCAGCAGCTTGTACAGGGGAATGGACTATGGCTACACCTTC
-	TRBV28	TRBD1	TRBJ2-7	CASSSKDRGSSYEQYF	TGTGCCAGCAGTTCCAAGGACAGGGGGTCATCCTACGAGCAGTACTTC